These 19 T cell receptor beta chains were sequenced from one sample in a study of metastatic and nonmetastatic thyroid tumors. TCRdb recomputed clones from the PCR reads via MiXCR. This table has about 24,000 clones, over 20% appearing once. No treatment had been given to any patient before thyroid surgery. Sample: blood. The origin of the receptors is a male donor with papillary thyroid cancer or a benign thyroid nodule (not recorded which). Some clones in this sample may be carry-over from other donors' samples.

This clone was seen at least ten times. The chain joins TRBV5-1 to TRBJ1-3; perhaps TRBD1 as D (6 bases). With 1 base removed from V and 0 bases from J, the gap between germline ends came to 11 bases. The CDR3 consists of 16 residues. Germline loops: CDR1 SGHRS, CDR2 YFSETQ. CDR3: CASSLWDTISGNTIYF. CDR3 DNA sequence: TGCGCCAGCAGCTTGTGGGACACCATCTCTGGAAACACCATATATTTT.

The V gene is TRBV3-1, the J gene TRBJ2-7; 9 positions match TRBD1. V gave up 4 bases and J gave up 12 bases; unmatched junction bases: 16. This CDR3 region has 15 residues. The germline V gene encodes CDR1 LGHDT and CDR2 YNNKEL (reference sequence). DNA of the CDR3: TGTGCCAGCAGCCCAGGGACAGGGTGGGACGTCGCATGGTACTTC. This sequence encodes CASSPGTGWDVAWYF.

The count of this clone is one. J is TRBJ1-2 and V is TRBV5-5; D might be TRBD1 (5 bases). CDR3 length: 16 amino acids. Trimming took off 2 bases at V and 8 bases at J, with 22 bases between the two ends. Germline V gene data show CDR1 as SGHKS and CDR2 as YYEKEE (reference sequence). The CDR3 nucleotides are TGTGCCAGCAGCTTATACCTCCCGGGGCCAGGGCGCGGCTACACCTTC. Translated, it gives CASSLYLPGPGRGYTF.

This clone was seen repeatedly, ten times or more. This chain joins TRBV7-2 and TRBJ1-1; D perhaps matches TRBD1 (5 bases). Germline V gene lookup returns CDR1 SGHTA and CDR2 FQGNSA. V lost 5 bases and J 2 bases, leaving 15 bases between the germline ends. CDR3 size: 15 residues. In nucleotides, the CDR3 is TGTGCCAGCAGCCTACTGGGGGGAGGAAACACTGAAGCTTTCTTT. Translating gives CASSLLGGGNTEAFF.

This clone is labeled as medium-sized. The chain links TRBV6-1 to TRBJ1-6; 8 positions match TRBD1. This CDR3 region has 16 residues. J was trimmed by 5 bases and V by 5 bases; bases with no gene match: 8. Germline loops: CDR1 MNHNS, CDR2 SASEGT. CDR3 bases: TGTGCCAGCAGTAATCCGGACAGGGAAGATAATTCACCCCTCCACTTT. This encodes CASSNPDREDNSPLHF.

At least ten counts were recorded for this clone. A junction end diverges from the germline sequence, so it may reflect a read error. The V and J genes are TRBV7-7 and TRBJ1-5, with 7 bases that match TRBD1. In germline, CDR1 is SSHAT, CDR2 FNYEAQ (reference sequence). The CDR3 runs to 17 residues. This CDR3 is CASRTQQGMVGNQPQHF. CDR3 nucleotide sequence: TGTGCTAGCAGGACCCAACAGGGGATGGTGGGCAATCAGCCCCAGCATTTT.

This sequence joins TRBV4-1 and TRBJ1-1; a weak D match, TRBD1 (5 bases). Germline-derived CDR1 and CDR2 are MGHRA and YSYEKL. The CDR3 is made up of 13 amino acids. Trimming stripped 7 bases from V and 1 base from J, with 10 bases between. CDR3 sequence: CASTGQQNTEAFF. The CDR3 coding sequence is TGCGCCAGCACCGGACAACAGAACACTGAAGCTTTCTTT.

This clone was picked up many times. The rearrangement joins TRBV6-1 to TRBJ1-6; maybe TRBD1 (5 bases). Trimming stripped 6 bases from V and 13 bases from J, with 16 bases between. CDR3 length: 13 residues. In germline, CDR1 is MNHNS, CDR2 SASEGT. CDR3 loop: CASRGGEGRPLHF. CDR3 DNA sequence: TGTGCCAGCAGGGGGGGGGAGGGTAGGCCCCTCCACTTT.

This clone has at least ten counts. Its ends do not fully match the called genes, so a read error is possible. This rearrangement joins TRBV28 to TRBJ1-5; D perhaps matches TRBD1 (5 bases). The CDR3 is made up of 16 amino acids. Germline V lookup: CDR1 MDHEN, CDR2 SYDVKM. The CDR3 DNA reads TGTGCCAGCAGCACCCCGCGGGGCGCGGGCAATCAGCCCCGGCATTTT. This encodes CASSTPRGAGNQPRHF.

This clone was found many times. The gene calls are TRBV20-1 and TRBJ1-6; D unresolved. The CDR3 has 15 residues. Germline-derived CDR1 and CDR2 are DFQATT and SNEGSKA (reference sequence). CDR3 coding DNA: TGCAGGCTGGGCGGAGACGGGTCCTCGGGGTCACCCCTCCACTTT. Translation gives CRLGGDGSSGSPLHF.

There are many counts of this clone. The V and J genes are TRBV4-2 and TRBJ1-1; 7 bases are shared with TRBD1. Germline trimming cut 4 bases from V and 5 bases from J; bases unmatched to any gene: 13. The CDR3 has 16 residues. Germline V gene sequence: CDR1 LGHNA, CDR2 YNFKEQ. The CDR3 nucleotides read TGTGCCAGCAGCCTTAGTTTTCAGGGGGTAGGGACTGAAGCTTTCTTT. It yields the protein CASSLSFQGVGTEAFF.

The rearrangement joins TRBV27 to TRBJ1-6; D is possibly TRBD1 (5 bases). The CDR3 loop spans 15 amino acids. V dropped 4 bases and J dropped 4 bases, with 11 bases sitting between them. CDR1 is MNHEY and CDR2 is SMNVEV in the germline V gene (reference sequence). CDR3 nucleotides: TGTGCCAGCAGTTCCTGTGGGGGTTATAATTCACCCCTCCACTTT. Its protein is CASSSCGGYNSPLHF.

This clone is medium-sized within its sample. Here the CDR3 reads CASSLVLVGGEQYF. The CDR3 nucleotides are TGTGCCAGCAGTTTAGTGTTGGTGGGGGGCGAGCAGTACTTC. The chain links TRBV12-3 or TRBV12-4 to TRBJ2-7; tentative D call: TRBD2 (6 bases). Trimming removed 1 base at V and 6 bases at J, with 13 bases between. The CDR3 consists of 14 residues.

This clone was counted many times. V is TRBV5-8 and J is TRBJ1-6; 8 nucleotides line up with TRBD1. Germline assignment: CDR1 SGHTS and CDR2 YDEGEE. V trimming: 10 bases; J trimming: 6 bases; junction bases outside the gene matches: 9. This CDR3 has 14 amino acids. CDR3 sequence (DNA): TGTGCCGACAGGGGTGAGGTAGCTAATTCACCCCTCCACTTT. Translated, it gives CADRGEVANSPLHF.

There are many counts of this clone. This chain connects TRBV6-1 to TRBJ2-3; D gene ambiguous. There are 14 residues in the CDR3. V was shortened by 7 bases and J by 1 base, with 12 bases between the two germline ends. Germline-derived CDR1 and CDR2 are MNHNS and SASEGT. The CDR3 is CASTKDGRTDTQYF. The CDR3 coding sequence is TGTGCCAGCACCAAGGACGGCCGCACAGATACGCAGTATTTT.

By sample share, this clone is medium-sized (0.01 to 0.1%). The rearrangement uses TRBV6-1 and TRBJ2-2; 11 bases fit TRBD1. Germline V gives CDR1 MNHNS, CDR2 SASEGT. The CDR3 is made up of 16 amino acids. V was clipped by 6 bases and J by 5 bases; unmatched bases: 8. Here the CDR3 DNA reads TGTGCCAGCAGCGCGAACCGGGACAGGGGGACCGGGGAGCTGTTTTTT. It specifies CASSANRDRGTGELFF.

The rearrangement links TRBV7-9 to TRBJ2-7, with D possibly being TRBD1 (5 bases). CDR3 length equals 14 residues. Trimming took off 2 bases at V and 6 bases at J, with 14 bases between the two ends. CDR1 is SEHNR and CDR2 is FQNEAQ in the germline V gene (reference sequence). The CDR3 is CASSLFAGWGEQYF. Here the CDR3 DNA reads TGTGCCAGCAGCTTATTTGCAGGGTGGGGCGAGCAGTACTTC.

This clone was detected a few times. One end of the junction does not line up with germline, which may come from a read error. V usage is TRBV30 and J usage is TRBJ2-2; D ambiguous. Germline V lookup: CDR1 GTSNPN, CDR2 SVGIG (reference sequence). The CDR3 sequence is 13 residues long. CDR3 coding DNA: TGTTCCTGGGTGACGTTCAACGGCGGGGAGCTGTTTTTT. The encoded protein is CSWVTFNGGELFF.

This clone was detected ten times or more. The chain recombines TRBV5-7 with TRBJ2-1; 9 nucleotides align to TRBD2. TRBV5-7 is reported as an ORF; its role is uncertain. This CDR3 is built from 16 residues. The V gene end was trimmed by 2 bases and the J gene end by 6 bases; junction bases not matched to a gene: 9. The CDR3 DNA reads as TGTGCCAGCAGCTTAGCGTTAGCGGGAGCTAGCAATGAGCAGTTCTTC. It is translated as CASSLALAGASNEQFF.